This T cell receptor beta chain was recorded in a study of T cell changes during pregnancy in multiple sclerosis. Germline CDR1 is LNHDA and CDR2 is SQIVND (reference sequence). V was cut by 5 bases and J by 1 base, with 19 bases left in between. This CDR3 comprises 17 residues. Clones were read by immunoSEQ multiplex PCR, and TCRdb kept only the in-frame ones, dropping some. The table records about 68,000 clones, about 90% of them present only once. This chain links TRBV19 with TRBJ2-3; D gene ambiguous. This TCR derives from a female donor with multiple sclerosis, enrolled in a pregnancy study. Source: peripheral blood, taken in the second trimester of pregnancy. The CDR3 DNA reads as TGTGCCAGTAGTCCTCCTCGCAGTGTTGCCCGCACAGATACGCAGTATTTT. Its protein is CASSPPRSVARTDTQYF.